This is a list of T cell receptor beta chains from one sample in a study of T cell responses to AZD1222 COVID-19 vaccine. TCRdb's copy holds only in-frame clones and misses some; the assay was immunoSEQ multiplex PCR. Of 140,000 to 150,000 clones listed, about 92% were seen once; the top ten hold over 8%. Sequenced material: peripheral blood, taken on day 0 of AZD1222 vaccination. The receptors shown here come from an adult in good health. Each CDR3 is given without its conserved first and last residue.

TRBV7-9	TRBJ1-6	ASSFSDSPLH
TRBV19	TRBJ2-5	ASSIGYQETQY
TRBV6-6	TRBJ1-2	ASSYLRENGYT
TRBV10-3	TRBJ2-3	AISGRSGLDTDTQY
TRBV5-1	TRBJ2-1	ASSLGLAGGNEQF
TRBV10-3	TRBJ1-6	ASRQPNSPLH
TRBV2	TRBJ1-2	ASSVLSSAENYGYT
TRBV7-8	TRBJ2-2	ASSPSRGTGELF
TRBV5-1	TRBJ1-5	ASSLLGGDQPQH
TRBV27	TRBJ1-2	ASSGIGEGGYT
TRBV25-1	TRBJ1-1	ASSGTGLNTEAF
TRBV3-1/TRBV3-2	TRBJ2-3	ASSQYGEMQY
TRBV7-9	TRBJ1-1	ASSHGENTEAF
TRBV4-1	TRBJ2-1	ASSQDASINEQF
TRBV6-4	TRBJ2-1	ASSDSSYNEQF
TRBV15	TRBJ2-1	ATSSGGNNEQF
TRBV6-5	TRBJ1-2	ASRGVLTAGYT
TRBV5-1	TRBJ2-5	ASSFGSVETQY
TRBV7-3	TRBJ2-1	ASSLTESRNNEQF
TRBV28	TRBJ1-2	ASGGGQGFFGYT
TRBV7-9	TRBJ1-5	ASSSEGDLAQPQH
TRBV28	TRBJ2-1	ASSWGGEQF
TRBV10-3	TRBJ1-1	AITASRFTEAF
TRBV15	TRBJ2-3	ATSTYYGSARDTQY
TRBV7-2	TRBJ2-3	ASNLAGGRTDTQY
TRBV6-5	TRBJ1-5	ASSYYIVLYQPQH
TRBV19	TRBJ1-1	ASRPRHNRVMNTEAF
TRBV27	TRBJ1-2	ASSLGGAYGYT
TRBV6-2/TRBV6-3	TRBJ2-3	ASSSRQGGTDTQY
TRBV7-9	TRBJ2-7	ASTEGWTGGSYEQY
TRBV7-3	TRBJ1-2	ASSPSAANYGYT
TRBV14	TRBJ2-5	ASSQEVGLETQY
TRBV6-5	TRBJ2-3	ASRTQGSTDTQY
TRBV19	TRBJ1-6	ASSRTGDFSPLH
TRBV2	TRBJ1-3	ASSPLGQGATGNTIY
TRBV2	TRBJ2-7	ASSKLAGGSNEQY
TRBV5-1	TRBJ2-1	ASSPQGDNEQF
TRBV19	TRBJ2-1	ASSIAGGLAENNEQF
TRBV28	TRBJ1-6	ASSLGHGSYNSPLH
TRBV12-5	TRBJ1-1	ASGLVNTEAF
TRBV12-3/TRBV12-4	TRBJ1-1	ASSFKSHTEAF
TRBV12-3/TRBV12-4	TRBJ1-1	ASSLRVRTEAF
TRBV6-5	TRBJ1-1	ASSSGVGTEAF